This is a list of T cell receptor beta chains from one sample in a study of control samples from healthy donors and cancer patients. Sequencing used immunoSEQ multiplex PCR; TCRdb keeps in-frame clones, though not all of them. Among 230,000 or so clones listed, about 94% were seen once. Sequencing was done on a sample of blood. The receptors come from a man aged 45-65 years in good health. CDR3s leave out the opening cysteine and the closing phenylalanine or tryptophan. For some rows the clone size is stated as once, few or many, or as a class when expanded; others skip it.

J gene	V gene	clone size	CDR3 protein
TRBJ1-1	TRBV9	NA	ASSVDGNTEAF
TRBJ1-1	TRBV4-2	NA	ASSQGVSEAF
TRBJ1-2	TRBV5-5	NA	ASSVSTGRPYGYT
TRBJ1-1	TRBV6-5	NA	ASSSARVMNTEAF
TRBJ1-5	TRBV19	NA	ARGGTGFQPQH
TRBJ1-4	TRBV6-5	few	ASSSGTANEKLF
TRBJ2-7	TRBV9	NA	ASSVGDRGYEQY
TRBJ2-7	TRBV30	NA	AWKLDRGSDEQY
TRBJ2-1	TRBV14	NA	ASSQVVYNEQF
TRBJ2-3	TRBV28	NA	ASSFRRGGMDTQY
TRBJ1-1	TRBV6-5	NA	ASSYRHMNTEAF
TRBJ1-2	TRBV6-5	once	ASSRQGARGYT
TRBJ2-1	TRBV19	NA	ASSGLAALYNEQF
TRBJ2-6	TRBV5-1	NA	AARRDVGANVLT
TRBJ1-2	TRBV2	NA	ASSETGPDGYT
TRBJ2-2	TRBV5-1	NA	ASSSTVNTGELF
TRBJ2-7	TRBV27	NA	ASSYGAGRTYEQY
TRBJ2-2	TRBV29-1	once	SVTRDRNTGELF
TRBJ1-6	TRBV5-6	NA	ASSFNKLSYNSPLH
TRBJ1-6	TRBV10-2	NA	ASRAGTGEISPLH
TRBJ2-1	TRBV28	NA	ASTDYSAGQVLSYNEQF
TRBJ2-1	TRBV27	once	ATLGVAGGVSSYNEQF
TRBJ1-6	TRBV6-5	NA	ASSKQGLNSPLH
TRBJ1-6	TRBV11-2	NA	ASSPHRLSSYNSPLH
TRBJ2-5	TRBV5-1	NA	ASSIGTGQETQY
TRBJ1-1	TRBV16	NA	ASSQGQGGYTEAF
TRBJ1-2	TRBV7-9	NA	ASKGRANYGYT
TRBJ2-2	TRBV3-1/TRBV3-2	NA	ASSQGRTGTTNTGELF
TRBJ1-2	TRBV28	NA	ASTNSGLVNYGYT
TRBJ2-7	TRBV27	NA	ASSAPPYEQY
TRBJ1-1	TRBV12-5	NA	ASGPDWGTEAF
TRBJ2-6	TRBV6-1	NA	ASSEELRPTLSGANVLT
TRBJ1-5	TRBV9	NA	ASSVDPRAQPQH
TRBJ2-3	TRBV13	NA	ASSLGNLLGTDTQY
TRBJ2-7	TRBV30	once	AWSDPGPYEQY
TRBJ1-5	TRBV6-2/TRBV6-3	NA	ASSPLGNQPQH
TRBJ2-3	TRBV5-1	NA	ASSFSAGGPTDTQY
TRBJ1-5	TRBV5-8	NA	ASSFNAAPYSNQPQH
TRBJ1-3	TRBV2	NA	ASSVNAVDTIY
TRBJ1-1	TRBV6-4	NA	ACDRGHLGYTEAF
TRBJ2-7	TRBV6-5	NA	ASSSTWTSGDEQY
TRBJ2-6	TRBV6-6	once	ASSRTGQGASGANVLT
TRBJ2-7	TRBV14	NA	ASSQEYGLSYEQY
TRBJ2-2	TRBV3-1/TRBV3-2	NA	ASSHLNGELF
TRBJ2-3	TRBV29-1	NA	SVEPGVVGDTQY
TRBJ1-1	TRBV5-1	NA	ASSFGGPNTEAF
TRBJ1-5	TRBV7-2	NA	ASSLVGPNSNQPQH
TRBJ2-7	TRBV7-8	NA	ASSLGGVSYEQY
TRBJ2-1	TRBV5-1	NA	ASSLVDYNEQF
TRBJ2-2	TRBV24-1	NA	ATSDPTGGKDTGELF
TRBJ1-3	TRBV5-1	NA	ASSLAGYSGNTIY